This TCR beta chain was found in a study of T cell responses to AZD1222 COVID-19 vaccine. It was second doses at about 4 or about 12 weeks that were pooled. The CDR3 is 14 amino acids. Germline V lookup: CDR1 LGHDT, CDR2 YNNKEL (reference sequence). V lost 3 bases to trimming and J lost 5 bases; unmatched junction nucleotides: 1. This clone was seen once. Its specificity is not known. Measured with immunoSEQ multiplex PCR; TCRdb has only the in-frame clones, and not every one. The sample carries roughly 130,000 clones, around nine tenths recorded once. Study-level findings and limits: Most donors were white British and more were female, and clonal diversity was possibly underestimated.

The receptor comes from an adult who received the AZD1222 COVID-19 vaccine. V is TRBV3-1 (or the pseudogene TRBV3-2) and J is TRBJ1-6; 7 nucleotides line up with TRBD1. Specimen: peripheral blood, collected 28 days after the second AZD1222 dose. The CDR3 is CASSQTGNNSPLHF. CDR3 nucleotide sequence: TGTGCCAGCAGCCAGACAGGGAATAATTCACCCCTCCACTTT.